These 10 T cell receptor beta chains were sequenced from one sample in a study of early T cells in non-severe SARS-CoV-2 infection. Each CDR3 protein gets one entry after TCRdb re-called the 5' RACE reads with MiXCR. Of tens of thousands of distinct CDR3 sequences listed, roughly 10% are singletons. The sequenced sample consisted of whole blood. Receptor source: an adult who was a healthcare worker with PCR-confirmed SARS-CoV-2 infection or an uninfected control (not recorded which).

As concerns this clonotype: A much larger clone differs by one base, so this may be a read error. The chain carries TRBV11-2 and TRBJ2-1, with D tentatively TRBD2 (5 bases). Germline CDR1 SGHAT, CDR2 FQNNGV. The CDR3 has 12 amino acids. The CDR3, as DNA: TGTGCCGGCAGCTTAACCGGGGATGAGCAGTTCTTC. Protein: CAGSLTGDEQFF.

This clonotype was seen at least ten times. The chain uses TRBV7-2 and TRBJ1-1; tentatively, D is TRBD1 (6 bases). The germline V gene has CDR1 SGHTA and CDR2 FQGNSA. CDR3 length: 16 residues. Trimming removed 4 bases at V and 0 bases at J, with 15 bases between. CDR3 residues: CASSSPDSPMNTEAFF. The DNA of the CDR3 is TGTGCCAGCAGCTCCCCGGACAGCCCCATGAACACTGAAGCTTTCTTT. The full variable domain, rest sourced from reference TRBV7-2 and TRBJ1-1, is GAGVSQSPSNKVTEKGKDVELRCDPISGHTALYWYRQSLGQGLEFLIYFQGNSAPDKSGLPSDRFSAERTGGSVSTLTIQRTQQEDSAVYLCASSSPDSPMNTEAFFGQGTRLTVV.

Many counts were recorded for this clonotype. The CDR3 region is CASSMSSGSSSGEQFF. The CDR3 bases are TGTGCCAGTAGTATGTCTAGCGGGAGTTCCTCAGGTGAGCAGTTCTTC. The genes are TRBV19 and TRBJ2-1, with 10 nucleotides matching TRBD2. V dropped 3 bases and J dropped 9; count of bases not matched to a gene: 11. Germline loops: CDR1 LNHDA, CDR2 SQIVND (reference sequence). The CDR3 is made up of 16 amino acids. Variable domain in full (rest from reference TRBV19 and TRBJ2-1): DGGITQSPKYLFRKEGQNVTLSCEQNLNHDAMYWYRQDPGQGLRLIYYSQIVNDFQKGDIAEGYSVSREKKESFPLTVTSAQKNPTAFYLCASSMSSGSSSGEQFFGPGTRLTVL.

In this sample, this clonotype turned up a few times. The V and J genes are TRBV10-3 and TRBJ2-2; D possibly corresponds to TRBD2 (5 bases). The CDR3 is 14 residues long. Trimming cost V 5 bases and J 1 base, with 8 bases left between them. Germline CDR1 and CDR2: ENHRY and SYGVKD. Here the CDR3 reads CAISQLENTGELFF. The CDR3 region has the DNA TGTGCCATCAGTCAACTAGAGAACACCGGGGAGCTGTTTTTT.

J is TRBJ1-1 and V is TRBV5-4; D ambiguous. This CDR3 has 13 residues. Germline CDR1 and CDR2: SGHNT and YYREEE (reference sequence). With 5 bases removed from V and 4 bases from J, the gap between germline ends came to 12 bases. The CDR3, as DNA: TGTGCCAGCAGTTTTGAACGAGTCACTGAAGCTTTCTTT. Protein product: CASSFERVTEAFF.

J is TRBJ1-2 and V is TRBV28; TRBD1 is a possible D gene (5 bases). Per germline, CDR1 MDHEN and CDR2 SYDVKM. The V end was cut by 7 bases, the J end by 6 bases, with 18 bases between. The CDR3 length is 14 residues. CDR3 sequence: CASISLFGGDGYTF. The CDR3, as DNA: TGTGCCAGCATCTCCCTATTCGGGGGGGATGGCTACACCTTC.

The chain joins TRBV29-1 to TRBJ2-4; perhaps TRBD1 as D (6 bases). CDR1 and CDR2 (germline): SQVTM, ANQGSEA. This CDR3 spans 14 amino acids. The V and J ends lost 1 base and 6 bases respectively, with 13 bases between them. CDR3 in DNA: TGCAGCGTTGAAGGCAGGGGAGTAGGAAACATTCAGTACTTC. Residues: CSVEGRGVGNIQYF.

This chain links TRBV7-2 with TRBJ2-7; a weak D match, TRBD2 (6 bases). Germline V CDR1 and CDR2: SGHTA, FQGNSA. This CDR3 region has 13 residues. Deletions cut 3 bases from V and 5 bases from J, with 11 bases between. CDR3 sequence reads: CASSLTSYDEQYF. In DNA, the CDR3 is TGTGCCAGCAGCTTGACTAGTTATGACGAGCAGTACTTC.

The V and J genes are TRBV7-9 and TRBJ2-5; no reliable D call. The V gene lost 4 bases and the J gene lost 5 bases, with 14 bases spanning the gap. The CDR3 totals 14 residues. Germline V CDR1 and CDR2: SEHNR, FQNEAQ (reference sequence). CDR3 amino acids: CASSSPGTSETQYF. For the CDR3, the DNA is TGTGCCAGCAGCTCCCCTGGAACCTCGGAGACCCAGTACTTC.

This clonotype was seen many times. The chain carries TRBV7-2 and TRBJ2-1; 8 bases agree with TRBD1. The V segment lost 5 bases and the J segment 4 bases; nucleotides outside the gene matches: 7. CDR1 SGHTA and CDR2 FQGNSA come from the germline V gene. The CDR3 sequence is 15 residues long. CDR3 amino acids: CASSLQGANYNEQFF. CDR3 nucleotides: TGTGCCAGCAGCCTCCAGGGGGCGAATTACAATGAGCAGTTCTTC.